Listed here are 8 T cell receptor beta chains from one sample, sequenced in a study of blood T cells in healthy people across ages. A second PCR, run for roughly 6 to 11 cycles, used a sample-barcoded 5' primer plus a J-beta primer mix. In TCRdb, the 5' RACE reads were re-called with MiXCR into one record per CDR3 protein. The sample holds roughly 1,500,000 distinct CDR3 sequences; roughly 40% are singletons and the top ten take approximately 7.9%. Sequenced sample: blood. Every receptor here comes from a woman under 30 in good health.

This clonotype occurred a few times. The chain links TRBV4-1 to TRBJ2-1, with TRBD2 matching 7 bases. There are 15 residues in the CDR3. Per the germline V gene, CDR1 is MGHRA and CDR2 is YSYEKL. V was pared by 1 base and J by 9 bases, with 9 bases of the junction left unmatched. The CDR3 protein is CASSQGASGAVEQFF. DNA for the CDR3: TGCGCCAGCAGCCAAGGGGCTAGCGGAGCGGTTGAGCAGTTCTTC.

The chain recombines TRBV9 with TRBJ2-2; D unresolved. V lost 4 bases and J 6 bases, leaving 7 bases between the germline ends. CDR3 length: 12 amino acids. Per germline, CDR1 SGDLS and CDR2 YYNGEE. CDR3 residues: CASSPPAGELFF. CDR3 bases: TGTGCCAGCAGCCCCCCTGCCGGGGAGCTGTTTTTT.

The gene calls are TRBV29-1 and TRBJ2-5, with 8 bases matching TRBD1. The germline CDR1 and CDR2 sequences are SQVTM and ANQGSEA. V dropped 1 base and J dropped 5; count of bases not matched to a gene: 12. This CDR3 region has 16 residues. CDR3 nucleotides: TGCAGCGTTGAAGTTTTCCGGCAGGGGGCGTGGGAGACCCAGTACTTC. It is translated as CSVEVFRQGAWETQYF.

This clonotype was counted between two and nine times. The chain recombines TRBV5-1 with TRBJ2-3, with TRBD2 matching 13 bases. J lost 4 bases, V lost 3 bases, and 5 bases had no gene match. This CDR3 contains 16 residues. In germline, CDR1 is SGHRS, CDR2 YFSETQ. This CDR3 is CASSSTSGGSPDTQYF. CDR3 nucleotide sequence: TGCGCCAGCAGCTCGACTAGCGGGGGGTCACCAGATACGCAGTATTTT.

The V call is TRBV7-9, the J call TRBJ2-5, with D tentatively TRBD2 (6 bases). This CDR3 region has 14 residues. The germline V and J ends were trimmed by 8 bases and 0 bases, with 13 bases remaining between them. Germline-derived CDR1 and CDR2 are SEHNR and FQNEAQ (reference sequence). The CDR3 nucleotides read TGTGCCAGCCGGAGGGGCTCGCACCAAGAGACCCAGTACTTC. It yields the protein CASRRGSHQETQYF.

The rearrangement uses TRBV20-1 and TRBJ2-1; TRBD2 aligns across 12 bases. Germline V CDR1 and CDR2: DFQATT, SNEGSKA (reference sequence). Trimming at V came to 1 base and at J to 6 bases, leaving 7 bases not matched to a gene. This CDR3 has 16 residues. The CDR3 region is CSARVPSGRVINEQFF. The DNA for the CDR3 is TGCAGTGCTAGAGTTCCTAGCGGGAGGGTAATCAATGAGCAGTTCTTC.

This clonotype occurred a few times. V and J are TRBV7-9 and TRBJ2-7, with D perhaps TRBD1 (5 bases). Germline CDR1 is SEHNR and CDR2 is FQNEAQ (reference sequence). Between the trimmed V and J ends, which lost 8 bases and 3 bases, there was a span of 14 bases. This CDR3 is 13 amino acids long. Here the CDR3 reads CASSPWQGYEQYF. In nucleotides, the CDR3 is TGTGCCAGCTCCCCTTGGCAGGGCTACGAGCAGTACTTC.

The chain employs TRBV20-1 and TRBJ2-3; a possible D gene is TRBD2 (5 bases). The CDR3 has 16 residues. Germline loops: CDR1 DFQATT, CDR2 SNEGSKA (reference sequence). The V end was cut by 1 base, the J end by 2 bases, with 16 bases between. The CDR3 reads CSARGAARNHTDTQYF. The CDR3 bases are TGCAGTGCTAGAGGAGCGGCCCGGAACCACACAGATACGCAGTATTTT.